The 6 T cell receptor beta chains listed next were all sequenced from one sample in a study of shared clonotypes between healthy human individuals. The protocol was immunoSEQ multiplex PCR, while the TCRdb copy is restricted to in-frame clones and leaves out a portion. The repertoire holds hundreds of thousands of clones, with 60% to 85% as singletons. Material for sequencing was PBMCs. The receptors stem from a woman in her 40s in good health. Some clones in this sample may be carry-over from other donors' samples.

J is TRBJ1-3 and V is TRBV5-1, with a weak D call TRBD1 (5 bases). V was trimmed by 2 bases and J by 0 bases, leaving 12 bases between them. Germline lookup yields CDR1 SGHRS and CDR2 YFSETQ. The CDR3 extends over 16 amino acids. The DNA of the CDR3 is TGCGCCAGCAGCTTAGGGGCAGGCATCTCTGGAAACACCATATATTTT. This sequence encodes CASSLGAGISGNTIYF.

The chain links TRBV12-5 to TRBJ1-2; weak D call: TRBD1 (5 bases). The germline V gene has CDR1 LGHNT and CDR2 FRNRAP. CDR3 length: 14 residues. With 8 bases removed from V and 5 bases from J, the gap between germline ends came to 18 bases. Written as DNA, the CDR3 is TGTGCTAGTTCCGCGCAGCATGGGGGGTATGGCTACACCTTC. Its translation is CASSAQHGGYGYTF.

The sample holds one count of this clone. The chain employs TRBV28 and TRBJ1-2; D is perhaps TRBD1 (5 bases). Germline values: CDR1 MDHEN, CDR2 SYDVKM. V was shortened by 6 bases and J by 4 bases, with 12 bases between the two germline ends. This CDR3 comprises 13 residues. As DNA, the CDR3 is TGTGCCAGCAGCCTGACAGACATCTATGGCTACACCTTC. It yields the protein CASSLTDIYGYTF.

The V gene is TRBV4-1, the J gene TRBJ1-5, with D maybe TRBD1 (5 bases). The CDR3 runs to 15 residues. From germline, CDR1 is MGHRA and CDR2 YSYEKL. V was clipped by 1 base and J by 1 base, with 8 bases between them. For the CDR3, the DNA is TGCGCCAGCAGCCAAGCGGGGCGGAGCAATCAGCCCCAGCATTTT. It is translated as CASSQAGRSNQPQHF.

This clone was seen more than once but under ten times. This likely traces to a read error, being one base from a far larger clone. The V gene is TRBV27, the J gene TRBJ2-1; D not resolved. Looked up from germline, CDR1 is MNHEY and CDR2 is SMNVEV (reference sequence). This CDR3 spans 11 amino acids. Trimming removed 6 bases from V and 3 bases from J, with 3 bases in between. The CDR3 reads CASSYYNEQFF. CDR3 DNA sequence: TGTGCCAGCAGCTACTACAATGAGCAGTTCTTC.

The V gene is TRBV10-3, the J gene TRBJ2-1, with 10 bases identical to TRBD1. The germline CDR1 and CDR2 sequences are ENHRY and SYGVKD. J lost 0 bases, V lost 6 bases, and 5 bases had no gene match. The CDR3 extends over 16 amino acids. This chain's CDR3 is CAISERDRGSYNEQFF. The CDR3 DNA reads as TGTGCCATCAGCGAGAGGGACAGGGGCTCCTACAATGAGCAGTTCTTC.